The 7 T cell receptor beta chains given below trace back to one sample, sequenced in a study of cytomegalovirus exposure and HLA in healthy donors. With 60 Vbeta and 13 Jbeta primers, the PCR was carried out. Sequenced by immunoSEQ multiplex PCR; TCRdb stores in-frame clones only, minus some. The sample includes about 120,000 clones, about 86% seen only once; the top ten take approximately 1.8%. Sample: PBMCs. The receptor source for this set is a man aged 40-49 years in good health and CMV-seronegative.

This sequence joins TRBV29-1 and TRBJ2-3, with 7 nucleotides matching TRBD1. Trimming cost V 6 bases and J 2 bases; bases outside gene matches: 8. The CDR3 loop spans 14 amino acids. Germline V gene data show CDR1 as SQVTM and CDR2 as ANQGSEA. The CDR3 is CSVPSTGITDTQYF. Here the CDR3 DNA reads TGCAGCGTACCTTCGACAGGGATCACAGATACGCAGTATTTT.

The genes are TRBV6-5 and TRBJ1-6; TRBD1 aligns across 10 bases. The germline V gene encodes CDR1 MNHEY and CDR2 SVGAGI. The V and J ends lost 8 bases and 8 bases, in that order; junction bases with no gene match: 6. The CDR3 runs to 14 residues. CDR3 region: CASYRGQGDSPLHF. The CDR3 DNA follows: TGTGCCAGCTACCGCGGACAGGGGGATTCACCCCTCCACTTT.

CDR3 sequence reads: CSDRTGVGYTF. The CDR3 DNA reads TGCAGCGACCGGACAGGGGTTGGCTACACCTTC. This rearrangement joins TRBV29-1 to TRBJ1-2, with 9 bases that match TRBD1. Germline CDR1 reads SQVTM; CDR2 reads ANQGSEA. This CDR3 has 11 residues. Trimming removed 7 bases from V and 7 bases from J; junction bases left unmatched: 4.

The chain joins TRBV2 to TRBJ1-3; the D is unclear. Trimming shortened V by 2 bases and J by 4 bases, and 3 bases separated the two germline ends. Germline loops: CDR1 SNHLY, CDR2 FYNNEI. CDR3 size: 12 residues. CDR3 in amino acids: CASSESGNTIYF. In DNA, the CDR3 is TGTGCCAGCAGTGAATCAGGAAACACCATATATTTT. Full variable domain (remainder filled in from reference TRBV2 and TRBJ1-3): EPEVTQTPSHQVTQMGQEVILRCVPISNHLYFYWYRQILGQKVEFLVSFYNNEISEKSEIFDDQFSVERPDGSNFTLKIRSTKLEDSAMYFCASSESGNTIYFGEGSWLTVV.

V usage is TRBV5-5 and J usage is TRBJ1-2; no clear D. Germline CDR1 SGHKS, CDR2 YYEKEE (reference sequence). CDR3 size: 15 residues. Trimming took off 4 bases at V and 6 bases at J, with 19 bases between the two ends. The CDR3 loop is CASSAARHSNDGYTF. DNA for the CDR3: TGTGCCAGCAGCGCCGCAAGACATTCAAACGATGGCTACACCTTC.

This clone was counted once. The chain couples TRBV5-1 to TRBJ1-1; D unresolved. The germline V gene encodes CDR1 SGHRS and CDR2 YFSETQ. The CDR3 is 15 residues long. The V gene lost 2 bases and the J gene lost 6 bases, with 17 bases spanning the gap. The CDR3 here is CASSFTPATDSEAFF. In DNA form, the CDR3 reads TGCGCCAGCAGCTTCACCCCAGCAACGGACTCTGAAGCTTTCTTT.

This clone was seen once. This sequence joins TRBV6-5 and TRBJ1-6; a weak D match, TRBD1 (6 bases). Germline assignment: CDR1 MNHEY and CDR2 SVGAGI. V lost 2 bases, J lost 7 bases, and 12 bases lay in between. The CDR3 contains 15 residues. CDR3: CASSYLQGNNSPLHF. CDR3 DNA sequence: TGTGCCAGCAGTTACCTACAGGGTAACAATTCACCCCTCCACTTT.